One sample yielded the 9 T cell receptor beta chains listed below, sequenced in a study of cytomegalovirus exposure and HLA in healthy donors. A multiplex PCR was run with 60 Vbeta primers and 13 Jbeta primers. Assay: immunoSEQ multiplex PCR; the TCRdb copy retains only in-frame clones and omits some. This sample carries some 120,000 clones, roughly 9% of them seen once, and the ten largest clones take roughly 3.1%. Sequenced material: PBMCs. Receptors originate from a man aged 25 to 40 in good health and CMV-seronegative.

This clone has only a few counts. The chain couples TRBV2 to TRBJ2-6; 7 bases line up with TRBD1. J lost 1 base, V lost 4 bases, and 10 bases had no gene match. Germline V gene data show CDR1 as SNHLY and CDR2 as FYNNEI. This CDR3 is built from 18 residues. The CDR3 nucleotides read TGTGCCAGCAGTGGGCGCGTAGGGGGCGTATCTGGGGCCAACGTCCTGACTTTC. This codes for CASSGRVGGVSGANVLTF.

This clone was seen only a few times. The chain employs TRBV10-3 and TRBJ1-1; 8 nucleotides match TRBD1. CDR3 length: 13 residues. Germline V gene data show CDR1 as ENHRY and CDR2 as SYGVKD. The ends lost 6 bases at V and 4 bases at J; junction bases unmatched: 4. The CDR3 spells CAIRKDRGTEAFF. The CDR3 bases are TGTGCCATCAGGAAAGACAGGGGCACTGAAGCTTTCTTT.

This clone was counted between two and nine times. The chain couples TRBV18 to TRBJ2-5; the D gene is possibly TRBD2 (6 bases). This CDR3 spans 13 amino acids. Germline V gene lookup returns CDR1 KGHSH and CDR2 LQKENI. V was shortened by 6 bases and J by 5 bases, with 13 bases between the two germline ends. The CDR3 sequence: CASSPGTAETQYF. The CDR3 DNA reads TGTGCCAGCTCCCCCGGGACTGCGGAGACCCAGTACTTC.

This clone was detected a few times. The same CDR3 also results from other DNA sequences found in this sample. The chain has TRBV30 and TRBJ1-5, with D unresolved. Germline-derived CDR1 and CDR2 are GTSNPN and SVGIG (reference sequence). The germline V and J ends were trimmed by 0 bases and 1 base, with 7 bases remaining between them. The length of the CDR3 is 14 residues. As DNA, the CDR3 is TGTGCCTGGAGTGTGTCCGGGAGCAATCAGCCCCAGCATTTT. Translated, it gives CAWSVSGSNQPQHF.

V usage is TRBV5-5 and J usage is TRBJ2-2; TRBD1 matches at 9 bases. V trimming: 3 bases; J trimming: 4 bases; junction bases outside the gene matches: 4. Germline loops: CDR1 SGHKS, CDR2 YYEKEE (reference sequence). The CDR3 is 15 amino acids. The CDR3 bases are TGTGCCAGCAGCTGGGGACAGGGAGGCACCGGGGAGCTGTTTTTT. Protein: CASSWGQGGTGELFF.

The CDR3 DNA sequence: TGTGCCAGCAGCTTAGAAGGGGCGGGATACTATGGCTACACCTTC. Residues: CASSLEGAGYYGYTF. V is TRBV7-2 and J is TRBJ1-2; the D gene is possibly TRBD1 (5 bases). V was trimmed by 1 base and J by 3 bases, leaving 12 bases between them. The V gene's germline CDR1 is SGHTA and CDR2 FQGNSA. The CDR3 runs to 15 residues.

V usage is TRBV19 and J usage is TRBJ2-3; the D is unclear. Germline lookup yields CDR1 LNHDA and CDR2 SQIVND (reference sequence). The V and J ends lost 7 bases and 0 bases respectively, with 11 bases between them. The CDR3 covers 14 residues. The CDR3 bases are TGTGCCAGTACTTCCCGCGGCAGCACAGATACGCAGTATTTT. Translating it yields CASTSRGSTDTQYF. Full variable domain (remainder filled in from reference TRBV19 and TRBJ2-3): DGGITQSPKYLFRKEGQNVTLSCEQNLNHDAMYWYRQDPGQGLRLIYYSQIVNDFQKGDIAEGYSVSREKKESFPLTVTSAQKNPTAFYLCASTSRGSTDTQYFGPGTRLTVL.

This clone was picked up a small number of times. The chain combines TRBV5-4 with TRBJ2-5; D is possibly TRBD2 (5 bases). CDR1 and CDR2 from the germline V gene are SGHNT and YYREEE (reference sequence). V was shortened by 0 bases and J by 7 bases, with 13 bases between the two germline ends. This CDR3 comprises 14 residues. CDR3 sequence (DNA): TGTGCCAGCAGCTTGGCGGGGTTGGTGGTGACCCAGTACTTC. Translation gives CASSLAGLVVTQYF.

This rearrangement joins TRBV6-1 to TRBJ1-2, with D perhaps matching TRBD1 (5 bases). Trimming took off 7 bases at V and 3 bases at J, with 15 bases between the two ends. This CDR3 contains 14 residues. CDR1 is MNHNS and CDR2 is SASEGT in the germline V gene. The CDR3 DNA sequence: TGTGCCAGCAACATACCGGGACTTCACTATGGCTACACCTTC. Its translation: CASNIPGLHYGYTF.